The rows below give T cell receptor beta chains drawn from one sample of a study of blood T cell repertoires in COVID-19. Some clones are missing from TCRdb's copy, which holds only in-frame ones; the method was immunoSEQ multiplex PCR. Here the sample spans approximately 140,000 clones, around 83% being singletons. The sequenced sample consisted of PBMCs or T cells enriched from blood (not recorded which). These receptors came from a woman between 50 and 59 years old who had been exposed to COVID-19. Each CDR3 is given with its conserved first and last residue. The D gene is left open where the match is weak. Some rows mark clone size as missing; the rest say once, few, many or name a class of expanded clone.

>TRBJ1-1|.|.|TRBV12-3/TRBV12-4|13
TGTGCCAGCACCCCTTTAAGCGCCACTGAAGCTTTCTTT
CASTPLSATEAFF
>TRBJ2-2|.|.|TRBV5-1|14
TGCGCCAGCAGCTCTAAGGGAGGCACCGGGGAGCTGTTTTTT
CASSSKGGTGELFF
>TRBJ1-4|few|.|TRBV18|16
TGTGCCAGCTCACCACCATCCGGGACAAGGAACGAAAAACTGTTTTTT
CASSPPSGTRNEKLFF
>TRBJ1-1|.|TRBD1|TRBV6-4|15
TGTGCCAGCAGTCGTACAGGGGACCGAAACACTGAAGCTTTCTTT
CASSRTGDRNTEAFF
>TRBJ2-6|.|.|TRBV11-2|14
TGTGCCAGCAGCTTACAGGGCTGGGCCAACGTCCTGACTTTC
CASSLQGWANVLTF
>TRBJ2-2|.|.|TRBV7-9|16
TGTGCCAGCAGCTCCCAGACAGGTTTAAACACCGGGGAGCTGTTTTTT
CASSSQTGLNTGELFF
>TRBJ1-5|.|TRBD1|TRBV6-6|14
TGTGCCAGCAGCATGGGACAGGGTAATCAGCCCCAGCATTTT
CASSMGQGNQPQHF
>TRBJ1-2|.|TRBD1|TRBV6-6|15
TGTGCCAGCAGTTTTCCCGGGACAGGTATGGGAGGCTACACCTTC
CASSFPGTGMGGYTF
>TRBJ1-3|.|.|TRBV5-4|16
TGTGCCAGCAGCTTGGAGGGAGGAGGCTCTGGAAACACCATATATTTT
CASSLEGGGSGNTIYF
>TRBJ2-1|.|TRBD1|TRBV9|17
TGTGCCAGCAGCTCCCATCGCCGGGGACAGGGCTACAATGAGCAGTTCTTC
CASSSHRRGQGYNEQFF
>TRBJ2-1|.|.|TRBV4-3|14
TGCGCCAGCAGCCAAGGCGACACCTACAATGAGCAGTTCTTC
CASSQGDTYNEQFF
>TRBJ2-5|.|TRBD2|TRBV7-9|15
TGTGCCAGCAGCGTAGCGGGAGGCTTGAAAGAGACCCAGTACTTC
CASSVAGGLKETQYF
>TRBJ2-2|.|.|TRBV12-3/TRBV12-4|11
TGTGCCAGCAGCCCAAAAATGGAGCTGTTTTTT
CASSPKMELFF
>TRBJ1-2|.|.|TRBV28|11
TGTGCCAGCAGGGGAGGTGGTGGCTACACCTTC
CASRGGGGYTF
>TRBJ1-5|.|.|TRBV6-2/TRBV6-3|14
TGTGCCAGCAGCCTGGGAGGGACCAATCAGCCCCAGCATTTT
CASSLGGTNQPQHF
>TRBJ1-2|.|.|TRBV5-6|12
TGTGCCAGCAGCTTACCAGACAGGGGCTACACCTTC
CASSLPDRGYTF
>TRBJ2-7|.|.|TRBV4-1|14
TGCGCCAGCAGCGAGATGGCTACGAGCAGGCAGCAGTACTTC
CASSEMATSRQQYF
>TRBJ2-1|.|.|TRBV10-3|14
TGTGCCATCGGGGGGTTTAGCTCCTACAATGAGCAGTTCTTC
CAIGGFSSYNEQFF
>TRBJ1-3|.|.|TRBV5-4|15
TGTGCCAGCAGCCTAGGCGGGGGGGTTGGAAACACCATATATTTT
CASSLGGGVGNTIYF
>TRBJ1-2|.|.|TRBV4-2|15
TGTGCCAGCAGCCAAGATTTAACACAGGCTATTGGCTACACCTTC
CASSQDLTQAIGYTF
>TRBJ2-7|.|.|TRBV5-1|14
TGCGCCAGCAGCTTATTAGGAGGCTCCTACGAGCAGTACTTC
CASSLLGGSYEQYF
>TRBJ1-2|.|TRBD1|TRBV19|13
TGTGCCAGTAGTATCGCCGGACAGGCAGGCTACACCTTC
CASSIAGQAGYTF